A single sample gave rise to the 9 T cell receptor beta chains below, sequenced in a study of PD-1 blockade in classical Hodgkin lymphoma. There was relapse after autologous stem cell transplantation in every patient, and there was variation in brentuximab vedotin exposure. Using immunoSEQ multiplex PCR, the repertoire was profiled, and TCRdb retains in-frame clones only, with some absent. Of tens of thousands of clones in the sample, over 60% were seen once. Sequencing used peripheral blood mononuclear cells (PBMCs), obtained at baseline. The receptors shown here come from a human donor with classical Hodgkin lymphoma.

This clone was observed a few times. The V and J genes are TRBV11-2 and TRBJ2-2; 8 bases match TRBD2. Germline V CDR1 and CDR2: SGHAT, FQNNGV. The CDR3 is 15 residues long. V dropped 8 bases and J dropped 5; count of bases not matched to a gene: 10. The CDR3 DNA reads TGTGCCAGCTCCGGAGTAGCGGGACTTACCGGGGAGCTGTTTTTT. As protein: CASSGVAGLTGELFF.

The CDR3 here is CASSVPTGANTEAFF. CDR3 DNA sequence: TGTGCCAGCAGCGTACCGACAGGGGCGAACACTGAAGCTTTCTTT. This chain connects TRBV6-5 to TRBJ1-1; TRBD1 aligns across 8 bases. Germline CDR1 and CDR2: MNHEY and SVGAGI. The V and J ends lost 6 bases and 1 base, in that order; junction bases with no gene match: 7. The CDR3 totals 15 residues.

This chain uses TRBV30 with TRBJ2-7; 10 bases match TRBD2. The J segment lost 0 bases and the V segment lost 3 bases, leaving 11 bases of the junction unmatched. Germline CDR1 GTSNPN, CDR2 SVGIG (reference sequence). The CDR3 length is 17 residues. CDR3 region: CAWRSDIRTSGSYEQYF. In nucleotides, the CDR3 is TGTGCCTGGAGGTCTGACATTAGGACTAGCGGCTCCTACGAGCAGTACTTC.

The chain uses TRBV29-1 and TRBJ1-3; 8 positions agree with TRBD1. The CDR3 contains 15 residues. Germline assignment: CDR1 SQVTM and CDR2 ANQGSEA. The junction had 9 bases not matched to a gene; V was cut back by 4 bases and J by 4 bases. CDR3 DNA: TGCAGCGTTGCGAATCCGGGGACAGGAGGAAACACCATATATTTT. This sequence encodes CSVANPGTGGNTIYF.

The chain couples TRBV28 to TRBJ1-1; possibly TRBD1 for D (6 bases). The CDR3 spans 14 residues. Per the germline V gene, CDR1 is MDHEN and CDR2 is SYDVKM. The ends were cut back, 6 bases at V and 0 bases at J, with 11 bases in the middle. The CDR3 spells CASRIGQLNTEAFF. As DNA, the CDR3 is TGTGCCAGCAGGATCGGACAGCTGAACACTGAAGCTTTCTTT.

This chain links TRBV30 with TRBJ1-1; weak D call: TRBD1 (6 bases). The germline V gene encodes CDR1 GTSNPN and CDR2 SVGIG (reference sequence). The V and J ends lost 2 bases and 0 bases respectively, with 19 bases between them. The CDR3 contains 17 residues. CDR3 sequence (DNA): TGTGCCTGGAGTACGGGGACACTACGAAAATTGAACACTGAAGCTTTCTTT. Its protein is CAWSTGTLRKLNTEAFF.

The chain has TRBV2 and TRBJ2-7; D unresolved. Germline assignment: CDR1 SNHLY and CDR2 FYNNEI. The CDR3 consists of 11 residues. V lost 3 bases, J lost 4 bases, and 4 bases lay in between. The CDR3 here is CASSDGYEQYV. DNA of the CDR3: TGTGCCAGCAGTGATGGATACGAGCAGTACGTC.

The CDR3 DNA follows: TGTGCCAGTAGTATAACATCAGGGATCTATGGCTACACCTTC. This sequence encodes CASSITSGIYGYTF. This chain connects TRBV19 to TRBJ1-2, with D tentatively TRBD1 (5 bases). The CDR3 has 14 residues. Germline values: CDR1 LNHDA, CDR2 SQIVND (reference sequence). The germline V and J ends were trimmed by 2 bases and 4 bases, with 11 bases remaining between them.

V and J are TRBV5-4 and TRBJ1-1; D gene uncertain. This CDR3 spans 13 amino acids. The germline V and J ends were trimmed by 1 base and 0 bases, with 4 bases remaining between them. Germline CDR1 and CDR2: SGHNT and YYREEE (reference sequence). DNA for the CDR3: TGTGCCAGCAGCTTGCCGATGAACACTGAAGCTTTCTTT. Translation: CASSLPMNTEAFF. Based on the CDR3 plus reference TRBV5-4 and TRBJ1-1, the full variable domain is ETGVTQSPTHLIKTRGQQVTLRCSSQSGHNTVSWYQQALGQGPQFIFQYYREEENGRGNFPPRFSGLQFPNYSSELNVNALELDDSALYLCASSLPMNTEAFFGQGTRLTVV.